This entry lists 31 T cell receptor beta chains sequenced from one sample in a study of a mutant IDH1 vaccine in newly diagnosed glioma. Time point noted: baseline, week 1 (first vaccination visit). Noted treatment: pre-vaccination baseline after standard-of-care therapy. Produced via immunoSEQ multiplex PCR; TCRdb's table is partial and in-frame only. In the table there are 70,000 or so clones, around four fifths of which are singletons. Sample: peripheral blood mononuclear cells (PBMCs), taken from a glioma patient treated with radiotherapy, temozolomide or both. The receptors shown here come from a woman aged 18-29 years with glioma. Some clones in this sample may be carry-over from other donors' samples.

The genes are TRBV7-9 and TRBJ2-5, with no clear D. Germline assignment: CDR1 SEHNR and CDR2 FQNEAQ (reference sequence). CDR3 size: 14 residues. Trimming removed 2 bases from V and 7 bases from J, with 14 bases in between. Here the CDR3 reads CASSLNPPDGTQYF. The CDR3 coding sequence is TGTGCCAGCAGCTTAAACCCCCCCGATGGGACCCAGTACTTC.

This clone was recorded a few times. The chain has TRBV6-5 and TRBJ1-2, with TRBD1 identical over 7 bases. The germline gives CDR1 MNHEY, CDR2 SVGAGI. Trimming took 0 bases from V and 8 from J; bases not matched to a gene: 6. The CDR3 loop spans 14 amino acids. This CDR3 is CASSYSVQGGGYTF. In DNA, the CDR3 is TGTGCCAGCAGTTACTCAGTCCAGGGGGGCGGCTACACCTTC.

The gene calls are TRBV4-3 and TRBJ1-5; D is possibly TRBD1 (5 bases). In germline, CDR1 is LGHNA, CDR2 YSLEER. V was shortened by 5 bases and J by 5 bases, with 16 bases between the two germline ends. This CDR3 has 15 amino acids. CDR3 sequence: CASSTSGTDYQPQHF. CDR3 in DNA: TGCGCCAGCAGCACTAGCGGGACTGACTATCAGCCCCAGCATTTT.

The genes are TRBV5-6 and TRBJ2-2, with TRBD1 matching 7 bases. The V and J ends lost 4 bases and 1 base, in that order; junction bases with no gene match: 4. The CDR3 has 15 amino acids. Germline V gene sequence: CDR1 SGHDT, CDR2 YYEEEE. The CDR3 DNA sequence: TGTGCCAGCAGCGATACAGGGGAGAACACCGGGGAGCTGTTTTTT. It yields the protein CASSDTGENTGELFF.

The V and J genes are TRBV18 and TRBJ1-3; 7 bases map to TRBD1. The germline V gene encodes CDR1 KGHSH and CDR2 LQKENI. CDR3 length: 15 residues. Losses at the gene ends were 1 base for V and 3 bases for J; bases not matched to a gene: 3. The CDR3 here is CASSPQGASGNTIYF. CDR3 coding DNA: TGTGCCAGCTCACCACAGGGGGCGAGTGGAAACACCATATATTTT.

DNA for the CDR3: TGTGCCAGCAGTGAAATTCCAGGACAGGGGCTGGTCCCGTTCTTC. Its translation is CASSEIPGQGLVPFF. The chain links TRBV2 to TRBJ2-1; 9 bases agree with TRBD1. Trimming at V came to 2 bases and at J to 15 bases, leaving 14 bases not matched to a gene. The germline gives CDR1 SNHLY, CDR2 FYNNEI. The CDR3 sequence is 15 residues long.

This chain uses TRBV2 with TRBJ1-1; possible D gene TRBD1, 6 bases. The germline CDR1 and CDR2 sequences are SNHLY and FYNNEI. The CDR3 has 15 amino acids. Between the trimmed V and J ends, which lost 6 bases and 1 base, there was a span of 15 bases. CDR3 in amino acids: CASSASSTGNTEAFF. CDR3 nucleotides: TGTGCCAGCAGCGCGTCCTCGACAGGGAACACTGAAGCTTTCTTT.

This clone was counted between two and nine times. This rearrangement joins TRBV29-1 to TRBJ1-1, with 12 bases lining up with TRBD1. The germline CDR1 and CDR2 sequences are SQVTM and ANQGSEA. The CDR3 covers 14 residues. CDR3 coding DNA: TGCGGCGGGACAGGGGGCTCTCAGAACACTGAAGCTTTCTTT. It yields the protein CGGTGGSQNTEAFF. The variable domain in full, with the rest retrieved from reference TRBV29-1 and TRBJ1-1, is SAVISQKPSRDICQRGTSLTIQCQVDSQVTMMFWYRQQPGQSLTLIATANQGSEATYESGFVIDKFPISRPNLTFSTLTVSNMSPEDSSIYLCGGTGGSQNTEAFFGQGTRLTVV.

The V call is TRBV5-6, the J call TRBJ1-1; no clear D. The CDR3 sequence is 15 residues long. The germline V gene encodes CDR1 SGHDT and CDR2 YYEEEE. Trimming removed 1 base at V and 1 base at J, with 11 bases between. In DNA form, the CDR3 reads TGTGCCAGCAGCTTGCTAAGTGTCAGGAACACTGAAGCTTTCTTT. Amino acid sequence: CASSLLSVRNTEAFF.

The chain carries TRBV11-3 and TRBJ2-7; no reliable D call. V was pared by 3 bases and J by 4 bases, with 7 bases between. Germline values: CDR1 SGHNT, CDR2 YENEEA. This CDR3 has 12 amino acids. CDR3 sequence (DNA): TGTGCCAGCAGCTTGGACCGGTACGAGCAGTACTTC. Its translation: CASSLDRYEQYF.

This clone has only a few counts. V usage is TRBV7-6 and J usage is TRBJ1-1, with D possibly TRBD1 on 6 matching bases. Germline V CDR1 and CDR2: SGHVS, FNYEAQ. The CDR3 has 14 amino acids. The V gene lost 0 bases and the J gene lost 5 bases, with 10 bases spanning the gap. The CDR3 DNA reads TGTGCCAGCAGCTTAGCCAGGGGAGGTACTGAAGCTTTCTTT. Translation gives CASSLARGGTEAFF.

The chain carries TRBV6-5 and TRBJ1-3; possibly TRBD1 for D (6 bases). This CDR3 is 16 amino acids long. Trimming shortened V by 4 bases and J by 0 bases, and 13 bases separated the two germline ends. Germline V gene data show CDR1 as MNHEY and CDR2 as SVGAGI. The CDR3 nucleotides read TGTGCCAGCAGTTCTCGCCGGACAGCCTCTGGAAACACCATATATTTT. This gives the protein CASSSRRTASGNTIYF.

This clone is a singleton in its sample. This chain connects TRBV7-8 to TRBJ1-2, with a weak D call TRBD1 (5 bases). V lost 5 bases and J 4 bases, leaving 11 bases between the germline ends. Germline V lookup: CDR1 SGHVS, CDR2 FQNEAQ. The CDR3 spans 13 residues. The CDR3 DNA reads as TGTGCCAGCAGCCCAGTCAGGGTCTATGGCTACACCTTC. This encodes CASSPVRVYGYTF.

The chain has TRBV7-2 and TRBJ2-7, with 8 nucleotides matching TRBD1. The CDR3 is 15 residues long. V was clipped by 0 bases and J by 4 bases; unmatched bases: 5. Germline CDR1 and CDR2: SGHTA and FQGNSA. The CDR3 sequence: CASSLAAGGLYEQYF. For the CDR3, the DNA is TGTGCCAGCAGCTTAGCGGCAGGGGGCTTGTACGAGCAGTACTTC.

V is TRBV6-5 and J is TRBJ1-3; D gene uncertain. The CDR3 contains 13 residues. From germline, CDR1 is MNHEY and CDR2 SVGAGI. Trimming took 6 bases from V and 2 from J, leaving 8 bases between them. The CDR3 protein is CASRGLTGNTIYF. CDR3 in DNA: TGTGCCAGCAGGGGATTGACTGGAAACACCATATATTTT.

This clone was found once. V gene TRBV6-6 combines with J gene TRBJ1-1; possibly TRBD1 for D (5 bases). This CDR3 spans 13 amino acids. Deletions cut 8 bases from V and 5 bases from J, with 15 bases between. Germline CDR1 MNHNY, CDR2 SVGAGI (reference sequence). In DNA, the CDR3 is TGTGCCAGCGGCGACGGGGCAGGGACTGAAGCTTTCTTT. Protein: CASGDGAGTEAFF.

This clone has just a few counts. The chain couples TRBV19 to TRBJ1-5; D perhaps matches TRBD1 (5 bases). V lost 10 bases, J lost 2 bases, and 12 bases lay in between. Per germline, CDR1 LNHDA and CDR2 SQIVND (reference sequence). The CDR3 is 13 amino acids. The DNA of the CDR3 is TGTGCCACCCTCGGGGGGGGCAATCAGCCCCAGCATTTT. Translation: CATLGGGNQPQHF.

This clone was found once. CDR3 in DNA: TGTGCCTGGGGGGGACAGTATAGCAATCAGCCCCAGCATTTT. This codes for CAWGGQYSNQPQHF. This chain links TRBV30 with TRBJ1-5; 7 bases agree with TRBD1. The CDR3 runs 14 residues. Germline CDR1 reads GTSNPN; CDR2 reads SVGIG (reference sequence). V was pared by 5 bases and J by 0 bases, with 4 bases of the junction left unmatched.

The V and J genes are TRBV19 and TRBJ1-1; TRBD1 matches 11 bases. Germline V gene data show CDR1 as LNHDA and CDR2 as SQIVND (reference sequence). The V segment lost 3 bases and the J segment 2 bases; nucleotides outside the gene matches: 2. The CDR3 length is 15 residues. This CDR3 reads CASSIGQGANTEAFF. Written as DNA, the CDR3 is TGTGCCAGTAGTATCGGACAGGGGGCCAACACTGAAGCTTTCTTT.

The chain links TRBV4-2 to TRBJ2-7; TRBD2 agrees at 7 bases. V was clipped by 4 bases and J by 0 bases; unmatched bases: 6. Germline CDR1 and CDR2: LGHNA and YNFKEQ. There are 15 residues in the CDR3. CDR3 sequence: CASSLMGGDSYEQYF. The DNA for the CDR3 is TGTGCCAGCAGCCTCATGGGGGGGGACTCCTACGAGCAGTACTTC.

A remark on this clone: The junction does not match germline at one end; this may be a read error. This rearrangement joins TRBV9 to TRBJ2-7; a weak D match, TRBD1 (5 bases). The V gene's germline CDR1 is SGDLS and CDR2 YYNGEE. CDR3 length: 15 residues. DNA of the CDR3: TGTGCCAGCAGCGTCGGGCCCGGACAAACCTACGGGCAGTACTTC. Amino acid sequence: CASSVGPGQTYGQYF.

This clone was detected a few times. CDR3 coding DNA: TGTGCCAGCAGGGCTCGGACAGGATGGACTGAAGCTTTCTTT. Amino acids: CASRARTGWTEAFF. The chain has TRBV6-5 and TRBJ1-1; 7 bases match TRBD1. Trimming cost V 6 bases and J 5 bases; bases outside gene matches: 9. Germline assignment: CDR1 MNHEY and CDR2 SVGAGI. The CDR3 covers 14 residues.

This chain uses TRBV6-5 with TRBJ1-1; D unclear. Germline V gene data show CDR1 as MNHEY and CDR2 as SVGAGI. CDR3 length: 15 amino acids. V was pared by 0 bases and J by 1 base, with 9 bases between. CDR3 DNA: TGTGCCAGCAGTTACTCGGAAGGCCAGAACACTGAAGCTTTCTTT. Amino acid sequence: CASSYSEGQNTEAFF.

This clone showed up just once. This chain's CDR3 is CATRLDRGREQYF. The DNA of the CDR3 is TGTGCCACCAGGTTGGACAGGGGGCGGGAGCAGTACTTC. The rearrangement uses TRBV15 and TRBJ2-7, with 11 bases aligning to TRBD1. The ends lost 6 bases at V and 7 bases at J; junction bases unmatched: 5. The CDR3 consists of 13 residues. The germline V gene encodes CDR1 LNHNV and CDR2 YYDKDF (reference sequence). The whole variable domain, remainder taken from reference TRBV15 and TRBJ2-7, is DAMVIQNPRYQVTQFGKPVTLSCSQTLNHNVMYWYQQKSSQAPKLLFHYYDKDFNNEADTPDNFQSRRPNTSFCFLDIRSPGLGDTAMYLCATRLDRGREQYFGPGTRLTVT.

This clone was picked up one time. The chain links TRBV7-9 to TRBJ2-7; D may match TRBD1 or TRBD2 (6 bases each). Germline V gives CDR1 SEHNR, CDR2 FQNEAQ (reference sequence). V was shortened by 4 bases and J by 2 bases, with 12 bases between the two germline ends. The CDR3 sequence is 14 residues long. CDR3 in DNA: TGTGCCAGCAGCTCCGGGGGCCTGACCTACGAGCAGTACTTC. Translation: CASSSGGLTYEQYF.

The CDR3 reads CASSYTTGTAGNTIYF. The CDR3 region has the DNA TGTGCCAGCAGTTACACCACCGGGACGGCTGGAAACACCATATATTTT. This chain links TRBV6-6 with TRBJ1-3; TRBD1 might be the D (5 bases). The V gene lost 2 bases and the J gene lost 2 bases, with 13 bases spanning the gap. Germline V lookup: CDR1 MNHNY, CDR2 SVGAGI (reference sequence). This CDR3 comprises 16 residues.

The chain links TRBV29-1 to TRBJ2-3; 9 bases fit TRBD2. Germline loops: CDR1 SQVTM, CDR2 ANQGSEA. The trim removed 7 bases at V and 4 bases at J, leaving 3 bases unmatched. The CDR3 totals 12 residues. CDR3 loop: CSAVAGADTQYF. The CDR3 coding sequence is TGCAGCGCGGTAGCGGGAGCAGATACGCAGTATTTT.

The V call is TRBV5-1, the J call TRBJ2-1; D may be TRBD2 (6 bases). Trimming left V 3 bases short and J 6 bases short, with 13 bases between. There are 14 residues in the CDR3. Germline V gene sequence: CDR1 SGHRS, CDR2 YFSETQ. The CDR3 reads CASSWQGLRNEQFF. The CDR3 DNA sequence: TGCGCCAGCAGCTGGCAGGGACTCCGCAATGAGCAGTTCTTC.

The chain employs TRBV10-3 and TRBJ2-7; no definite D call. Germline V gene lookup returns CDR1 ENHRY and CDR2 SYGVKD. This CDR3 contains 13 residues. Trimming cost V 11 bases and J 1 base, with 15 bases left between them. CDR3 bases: TGTGCCGGTCGAAGTGGGATATCCTACGAGCAGTACTTC. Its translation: CAGRSGISYEQYF.

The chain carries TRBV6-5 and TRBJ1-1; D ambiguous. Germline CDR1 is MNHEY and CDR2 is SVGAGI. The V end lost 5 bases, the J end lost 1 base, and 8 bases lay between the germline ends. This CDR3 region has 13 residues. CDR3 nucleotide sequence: TGTGCCAGCAGTACTACTCGGAACACTGAAGCTTTCTTT. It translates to CASSTTRNTEAFF.

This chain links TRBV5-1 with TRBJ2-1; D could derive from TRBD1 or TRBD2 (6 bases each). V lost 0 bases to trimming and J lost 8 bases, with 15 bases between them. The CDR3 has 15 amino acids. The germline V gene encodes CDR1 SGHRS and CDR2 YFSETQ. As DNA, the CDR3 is TGCGCCAGCAGCTTGGAAGGGGGGAGGAGCGATGAGCAGTTCTTC. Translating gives CASSLEGGRSDEQFF.